This T cell receptor beta chain was sequenced for a study of OX40 agonist ivuxolimab in advanced cancers. At the level of the study: The mean age was roughly 60 years, ranging from 23 to 79, with approximately 83% of participants male. Antecedent anti-PD-1, anti-PD-L1 or anti-CTLA-4 therapy was permissible, with under 50% having received some. Three patients, one with hepatocellular carcinoma and two with cutaneous melanoma, achieved partial responses.

Points from the study as a whole: Not determined was the antigen specificity of the expanded peripheral T cells.

On this clone itself: Its antigen is currently unknown.

This table comes from immunoSEQ multiplex PCR, and its TCRdb copy is limited to in-frame clones, with some not included. Of 20,000 to 25,000 clones listed, 80% to 90% are singletons. Germline V gene sequence: CDR1 SGHDN, CDR2 FVKESK. The V gene lost 4 bases and the J gene lost 1 base, with 11 bases spanning the gap. This CDR3 spans 16 amino acids. This receptor was identified in an adult with an advanced solid tumor such as melanoma, head and neck, liver or kidney cancer. Source: CD4+ or CD8+ T cells sorted from blood, taken in a trial of the OX40 agonist ivuxolimab. The chain has TRBV14 and TRBJ1-6; D perhaps matches TRBD1 (5 bases). DNA of the CDR3: TGTGCCAGCAGCCCCGGGACTCCTTCCTATAATTCACCCCTCCACTTT. As protein: CASSPGTPSYNSPLHF.